The present T cell receptor (beta chain) was sequenced within a study of blood T cell repertoires in COVID-19 (dated by TCRdb to the early 2020s). Broadly, across the study: The collaborator samples originated in the United States, Italy and Spain and spanned the acute and convalescent phases of COVID-19. The material from the prospective study consisted of cDNA or gDNA derived from T cells, B-cell-depleted T cells, or PBMCs. Subjects who had been exposed to COVID-19, were actively infected with it, or had recovered from it provided the deeply sampled blood TCRbeta repertoires that made up the dataset. The repertoires were released in a freely available public database meant as a resource for research on the immune response to SARS-CoV-2. The samples were drawn from the first 160 participants of the ongoing ImmuneRACE study and from over 950 subjects provided by 6 global collaborators. A de-identified subject ID, COVID-19 status, age in years and sex were almost always included in the sample metadata. Where available, HLA class I and class II types were taken from metadata supplied by the sample provider and were not determined by assay-based typing.

The CDR3 has 14 amino acids, counting the end cysteine and phenylalanine. Solely the CDR3 DNA is kept, with 42 bases framed from the first base. The CDR1 and CDR2 encoded by the germline V gene are SNHLY and FYNNEI. V is reduced by 6 bases and J by 4 bases, leaving a spacing of 15 bases between them. In its sample, this clone was seen a few times. This clone's antigen is unknown. No clone much larger than this one lies a single base away; base qualities are absent. The immunoSEQ Assay, a bias-controlled multiplex PCR, was used to amplify TCRbeta CDR3 regions from genomic DNA. In the paper's pipeline: The number of nucleated cells in each sample was estimated from the amplification of reference gene primers within the assay. To quantify the absolute abundance of each unique TCRbeta CDR3 rearrangement, sequence reads were collapsed and filtered. For each sample, productive Simpson clonality was calculated as the square root of Simpson's diversity index over productive rearrangements. In its TCRdb copy, this immuneACCESS table keeps in-frame sequences only and misses some clones. Where compared with another copy, unresolved V genes explain less than half of these, and the others have no known cause. Clone size and V and J calls were adopted from that table, with D and trimming inferred from the DNA. In all, the sample holds 150,000 to 200,000 clones, and 82% of those were seen once. Of the sample, under 9% is held by the ten largest clones.

Points the paper makes about the study in general: The quantity of clinical and demographic metadata differed by source and by participant and was supplied without curation.

At one collaborating source in Seattle, patients were enrolled during active infection and were followed longitudinally through the course of disease. Each collaborating institution followed its own protocols to collect whole blood in K2EDTA tubes. Collaborator samples were shipped for TCRbeta analysis as frozen whole blood, isolated PBMCs, or DNA extracted from either sample type. The origin of this receptor is a woman aged 40 to 50 with COVID-19, enrolled during active disease. Sequencing used peripheral blood. The rearrangement joined TRBV2 to TRBJ1-1, and TRBD1 may be the D gene, going by 5 matching bases. In nucleotides, the sequence is TGTGCCAGCAGCCCGGGACTCGAGGGCACTGAAGCTTTCTTT. Its translation reads: CASSPGLEGTEAFF. The full variable domain, completed from the reference TRBV2 and TRBJ1-1 proteins outside the CDR3, reads EPEVTQTPSHQVTQMGQEVILRCVPISNHLYFYWYRQILGQKVEFLVSFYNNEISEKSEIFDDQFSVERPDGSNFTLKIRSTKLEDSAMYFCASSPGLEGTEAFFGQGTRLTVV.